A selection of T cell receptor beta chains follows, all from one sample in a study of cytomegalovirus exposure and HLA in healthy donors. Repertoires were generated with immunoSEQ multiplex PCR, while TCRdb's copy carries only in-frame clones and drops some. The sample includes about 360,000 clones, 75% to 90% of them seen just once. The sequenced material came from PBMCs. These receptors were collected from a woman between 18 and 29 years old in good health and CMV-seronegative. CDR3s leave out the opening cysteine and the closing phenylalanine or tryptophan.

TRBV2	ASRVQAQLYEQY
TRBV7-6	ASSLGHNSYEQY
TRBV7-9	ASSLKTSGSTGELF
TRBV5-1	ASSFGDRGLYQETQY
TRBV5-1	ASSLEASGQKAF
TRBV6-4	ASSDGETNTGELF
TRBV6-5	ASSYHVSYEQY
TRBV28	ASSTLLLGPGYT
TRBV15	ATSRTGFEQF
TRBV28	ASNSWGGTSHYSNQPQH
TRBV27	ARRTGMGQPQH
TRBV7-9	ASILTANTEAF
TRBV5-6	ASSIQGATDRSPLH
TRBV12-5	ASGLVGTSGATYEQY
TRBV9	ASSVGGGGQSNQPQH
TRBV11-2	ASRGWGRAGELF
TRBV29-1	SVEPGLAGAYNEQF
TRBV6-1	ASRVQGSSNTEAF
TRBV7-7	ASSFSMDRVGTGELF
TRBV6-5	ASSYDRGGTEAF
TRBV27	ASSSIGTGGSNYGYT
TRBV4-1	ASSPQGGGYYNEQF
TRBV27	ASSLPPGTPSTDTQY
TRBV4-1	ASSQPLKRLALYEQY
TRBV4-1	ASSPPQKGLFYEQY
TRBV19	ASTREAGVKNIQY
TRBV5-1	ASSPPAEGTDTQY
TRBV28	ASGSLYSNQPQH
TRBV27	ASRDAKLGQGGTEAF
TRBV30	AWSGLRVGNTEAF
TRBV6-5	ASSYDRGFYGYT
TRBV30	AWSVLGDTQY
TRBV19	ASSPGRTMAGYT
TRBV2	ASSERQGTSEQF
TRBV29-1	SVVMGQGWSTEAF
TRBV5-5	ASSLTGGLNTEAF
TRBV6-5	ASSYSTGVRYEQY
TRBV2	ASSPGQGQGF
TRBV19	ASSIEGVSGANVLT
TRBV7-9	ASSYGTVYGYT
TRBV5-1	ASSLGPGKHYGYT
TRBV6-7	ASSERDRNTGELF
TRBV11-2	ASSLANGPSYEQY
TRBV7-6	ASSPTLTGIGETQY
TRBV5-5	ASSSRGGELF
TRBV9	ASTPGHINSPLH
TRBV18	ASSPPPGDTQY
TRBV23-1	ASSQSIGDEQY
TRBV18	ASSPDRGQNEKLF
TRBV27	ASRPGTGLSPQH
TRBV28	ASSHTRTTSYNEQF
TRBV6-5	ASSRGRFGYT
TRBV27	ASSYGGAIYTGELF
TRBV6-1	ASIAGGSGQF
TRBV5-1	ASSLVTYSGELF
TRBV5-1	ASRGDPYEQY
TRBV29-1	SVQTGGTNQPQH
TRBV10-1	ASSEGGRVHEQF
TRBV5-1	ASSRLSGVRKNIQY
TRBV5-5	ASSLAPGNYGYT